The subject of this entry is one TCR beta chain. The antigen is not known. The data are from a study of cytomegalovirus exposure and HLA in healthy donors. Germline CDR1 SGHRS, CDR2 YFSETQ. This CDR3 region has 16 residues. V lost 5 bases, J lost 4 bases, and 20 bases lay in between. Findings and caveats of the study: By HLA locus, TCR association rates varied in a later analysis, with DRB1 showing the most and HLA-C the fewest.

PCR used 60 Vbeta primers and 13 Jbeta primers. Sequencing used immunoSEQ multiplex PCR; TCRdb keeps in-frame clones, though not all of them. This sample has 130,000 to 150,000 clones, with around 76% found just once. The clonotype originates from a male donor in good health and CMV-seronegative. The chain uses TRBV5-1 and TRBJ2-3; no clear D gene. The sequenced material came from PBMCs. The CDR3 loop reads CASSSTGARSADTQYF. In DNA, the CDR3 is TGCGCCAGCAGTTCGACTGGAGCCCGGAGCGCAGATACGCAGTATTTT.